This T cell receptor (beta chain) appears in the sequencing data of a study of T cells in women clearing cervical HPV infection. Germline V gene data show CDR1 as GTSNPN and CDR2 as SVGIG (reference sequence). CDR3 length: 15 residues. The V gene lost 5 bases and the J gene lost 0 bases, with 11 bases spanning the gap. Repertoires were generated with immunoSEQ multiplex PCR, while TCRdb's copy carries only in-frame clones and drops some. This repertoire includes under 35,000 clones. Findings and limits, study-wide: TRBV6-7 relative abundance averaged approximately 0.1% in cases and more than 0.15% in controls.

Measured by frequency, this clone is medium-sized (0.01 to 0.1%). Its antigen is not identified. The sequence runs out 3 residues before the end of the CDR3; the remainder is reconstructed from the germline J gene. This chain uses TRBV30 with TRBJ2-6; D not certain. This TCR derives from a woman between 18 and 70 years old with a cervical HPV16 infection that either progressed to CIN3+ or cleared (not recorded which). The sequenced sample consisted of blood buffy coat. CDR3 sequence: CAWGFESSGANVLTF. The part of the CDR3 DNA that was read is TGTGCCTGGGGCTTCGAGAGCTCTGGGGCCAACGTC.